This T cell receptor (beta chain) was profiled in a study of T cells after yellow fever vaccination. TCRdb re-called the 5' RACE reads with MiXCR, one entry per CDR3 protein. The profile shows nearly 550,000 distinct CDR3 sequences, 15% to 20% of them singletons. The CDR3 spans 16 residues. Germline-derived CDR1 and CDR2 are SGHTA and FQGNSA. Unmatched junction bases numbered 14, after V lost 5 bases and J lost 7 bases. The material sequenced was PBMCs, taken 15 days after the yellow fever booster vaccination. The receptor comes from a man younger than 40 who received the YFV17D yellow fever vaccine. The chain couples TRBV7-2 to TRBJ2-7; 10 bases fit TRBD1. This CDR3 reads CASSPNGGTGAGEQYF. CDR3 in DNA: TGTGCCAGCAGCCCGAATGGAGGGACAGGGGCCGGGGAGCAGTACTTC.